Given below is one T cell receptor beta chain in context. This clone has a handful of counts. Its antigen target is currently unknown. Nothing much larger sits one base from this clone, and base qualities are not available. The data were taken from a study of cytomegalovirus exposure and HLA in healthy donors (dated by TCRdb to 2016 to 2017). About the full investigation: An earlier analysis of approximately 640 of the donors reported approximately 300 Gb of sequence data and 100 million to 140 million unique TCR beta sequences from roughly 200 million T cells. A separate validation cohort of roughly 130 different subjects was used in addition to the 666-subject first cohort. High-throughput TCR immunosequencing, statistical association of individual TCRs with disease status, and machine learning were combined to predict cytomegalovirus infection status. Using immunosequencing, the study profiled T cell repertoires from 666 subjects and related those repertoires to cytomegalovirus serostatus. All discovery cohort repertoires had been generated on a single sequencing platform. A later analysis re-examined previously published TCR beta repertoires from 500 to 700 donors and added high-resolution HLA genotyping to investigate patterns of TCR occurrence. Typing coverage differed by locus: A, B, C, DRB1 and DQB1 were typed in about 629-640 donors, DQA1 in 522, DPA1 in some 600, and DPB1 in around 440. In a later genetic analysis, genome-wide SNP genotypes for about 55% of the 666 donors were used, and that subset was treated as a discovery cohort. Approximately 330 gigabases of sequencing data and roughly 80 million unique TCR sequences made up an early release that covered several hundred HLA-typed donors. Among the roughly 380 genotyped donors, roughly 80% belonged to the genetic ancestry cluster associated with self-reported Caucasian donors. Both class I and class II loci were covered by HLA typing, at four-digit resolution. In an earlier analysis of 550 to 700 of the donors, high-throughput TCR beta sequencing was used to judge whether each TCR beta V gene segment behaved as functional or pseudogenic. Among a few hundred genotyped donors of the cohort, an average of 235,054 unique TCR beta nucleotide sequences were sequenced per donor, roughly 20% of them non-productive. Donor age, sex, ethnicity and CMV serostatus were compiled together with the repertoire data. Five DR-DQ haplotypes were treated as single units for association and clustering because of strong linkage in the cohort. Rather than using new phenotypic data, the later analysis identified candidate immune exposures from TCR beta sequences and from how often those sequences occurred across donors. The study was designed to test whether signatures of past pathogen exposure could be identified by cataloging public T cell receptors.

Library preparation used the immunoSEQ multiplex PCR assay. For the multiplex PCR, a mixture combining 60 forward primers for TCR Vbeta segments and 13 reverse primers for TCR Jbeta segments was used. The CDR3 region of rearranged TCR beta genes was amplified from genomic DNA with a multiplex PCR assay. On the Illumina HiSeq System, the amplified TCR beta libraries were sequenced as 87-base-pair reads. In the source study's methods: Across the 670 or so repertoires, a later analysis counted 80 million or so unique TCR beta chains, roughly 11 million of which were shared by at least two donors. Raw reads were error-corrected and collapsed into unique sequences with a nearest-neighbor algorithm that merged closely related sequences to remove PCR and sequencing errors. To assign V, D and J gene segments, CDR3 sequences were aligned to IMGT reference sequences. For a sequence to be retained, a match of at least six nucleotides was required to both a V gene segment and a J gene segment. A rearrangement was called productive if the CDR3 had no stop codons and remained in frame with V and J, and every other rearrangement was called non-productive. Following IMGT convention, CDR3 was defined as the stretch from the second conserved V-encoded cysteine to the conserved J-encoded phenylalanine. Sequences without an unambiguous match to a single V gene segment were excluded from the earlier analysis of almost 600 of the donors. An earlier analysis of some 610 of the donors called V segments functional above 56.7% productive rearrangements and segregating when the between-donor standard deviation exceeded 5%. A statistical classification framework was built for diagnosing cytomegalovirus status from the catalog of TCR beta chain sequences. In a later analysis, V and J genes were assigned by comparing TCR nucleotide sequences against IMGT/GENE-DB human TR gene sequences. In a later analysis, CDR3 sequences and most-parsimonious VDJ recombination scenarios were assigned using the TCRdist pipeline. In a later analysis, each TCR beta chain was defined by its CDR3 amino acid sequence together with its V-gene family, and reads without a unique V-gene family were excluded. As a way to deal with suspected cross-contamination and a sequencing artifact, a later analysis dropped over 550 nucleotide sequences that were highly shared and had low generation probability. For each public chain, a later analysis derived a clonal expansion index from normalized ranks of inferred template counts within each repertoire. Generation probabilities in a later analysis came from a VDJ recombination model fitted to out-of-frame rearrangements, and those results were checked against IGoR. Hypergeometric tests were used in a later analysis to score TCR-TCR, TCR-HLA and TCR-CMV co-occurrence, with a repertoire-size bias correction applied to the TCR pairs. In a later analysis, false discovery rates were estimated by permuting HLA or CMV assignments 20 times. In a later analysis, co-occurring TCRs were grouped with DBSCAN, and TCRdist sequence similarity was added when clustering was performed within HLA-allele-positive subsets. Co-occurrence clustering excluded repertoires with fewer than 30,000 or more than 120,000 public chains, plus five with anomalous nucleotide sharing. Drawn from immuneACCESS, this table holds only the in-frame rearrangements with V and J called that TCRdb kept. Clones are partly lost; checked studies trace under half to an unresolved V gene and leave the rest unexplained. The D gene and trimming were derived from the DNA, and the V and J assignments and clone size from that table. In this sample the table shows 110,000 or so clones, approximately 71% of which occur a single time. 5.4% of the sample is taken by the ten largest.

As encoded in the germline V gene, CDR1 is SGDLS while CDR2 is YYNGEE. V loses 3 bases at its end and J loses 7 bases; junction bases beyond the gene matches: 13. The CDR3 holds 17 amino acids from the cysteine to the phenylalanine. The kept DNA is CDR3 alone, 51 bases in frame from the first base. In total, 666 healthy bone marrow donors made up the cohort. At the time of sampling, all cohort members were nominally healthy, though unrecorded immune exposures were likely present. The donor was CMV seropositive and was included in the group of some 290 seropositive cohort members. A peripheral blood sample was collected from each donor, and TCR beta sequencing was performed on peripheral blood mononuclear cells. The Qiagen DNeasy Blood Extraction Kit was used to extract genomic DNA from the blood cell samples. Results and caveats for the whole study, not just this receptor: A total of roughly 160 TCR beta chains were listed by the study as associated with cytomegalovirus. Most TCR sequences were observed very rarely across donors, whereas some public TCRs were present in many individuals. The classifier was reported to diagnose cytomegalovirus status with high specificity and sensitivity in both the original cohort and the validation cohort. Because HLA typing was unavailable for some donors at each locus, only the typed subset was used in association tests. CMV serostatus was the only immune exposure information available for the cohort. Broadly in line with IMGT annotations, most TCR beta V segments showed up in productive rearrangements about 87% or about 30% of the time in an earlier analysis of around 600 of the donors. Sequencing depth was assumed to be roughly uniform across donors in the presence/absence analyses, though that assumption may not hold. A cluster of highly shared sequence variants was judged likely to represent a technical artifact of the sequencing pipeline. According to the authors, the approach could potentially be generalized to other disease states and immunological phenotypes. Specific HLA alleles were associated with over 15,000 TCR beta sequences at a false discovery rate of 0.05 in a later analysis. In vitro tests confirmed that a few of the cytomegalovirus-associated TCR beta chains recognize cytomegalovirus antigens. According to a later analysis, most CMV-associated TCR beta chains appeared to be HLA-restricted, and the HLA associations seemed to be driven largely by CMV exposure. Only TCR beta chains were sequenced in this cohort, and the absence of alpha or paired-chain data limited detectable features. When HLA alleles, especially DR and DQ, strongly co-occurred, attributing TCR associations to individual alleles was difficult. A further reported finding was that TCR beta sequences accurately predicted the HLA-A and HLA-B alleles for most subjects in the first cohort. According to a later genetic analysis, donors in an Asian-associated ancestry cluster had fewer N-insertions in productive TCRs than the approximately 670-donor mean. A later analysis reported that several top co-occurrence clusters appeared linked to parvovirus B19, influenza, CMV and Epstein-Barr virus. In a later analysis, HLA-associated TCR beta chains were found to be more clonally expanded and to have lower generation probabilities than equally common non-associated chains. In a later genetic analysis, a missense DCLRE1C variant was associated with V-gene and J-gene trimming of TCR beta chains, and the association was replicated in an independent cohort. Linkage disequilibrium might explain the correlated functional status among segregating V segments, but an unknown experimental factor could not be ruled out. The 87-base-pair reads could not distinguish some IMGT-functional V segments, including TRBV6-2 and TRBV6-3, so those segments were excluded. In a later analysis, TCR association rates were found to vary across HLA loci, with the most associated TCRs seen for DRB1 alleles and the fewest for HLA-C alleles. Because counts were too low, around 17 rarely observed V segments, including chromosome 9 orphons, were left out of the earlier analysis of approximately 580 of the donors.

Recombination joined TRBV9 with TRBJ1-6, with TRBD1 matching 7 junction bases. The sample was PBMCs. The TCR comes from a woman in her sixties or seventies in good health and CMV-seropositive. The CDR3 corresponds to CASSGEDRSYYNSPLHF. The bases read TGTGCCAGCAGCGGTGAGGACAGGTCTTACTACAATTCACCCCTCCACTTT.